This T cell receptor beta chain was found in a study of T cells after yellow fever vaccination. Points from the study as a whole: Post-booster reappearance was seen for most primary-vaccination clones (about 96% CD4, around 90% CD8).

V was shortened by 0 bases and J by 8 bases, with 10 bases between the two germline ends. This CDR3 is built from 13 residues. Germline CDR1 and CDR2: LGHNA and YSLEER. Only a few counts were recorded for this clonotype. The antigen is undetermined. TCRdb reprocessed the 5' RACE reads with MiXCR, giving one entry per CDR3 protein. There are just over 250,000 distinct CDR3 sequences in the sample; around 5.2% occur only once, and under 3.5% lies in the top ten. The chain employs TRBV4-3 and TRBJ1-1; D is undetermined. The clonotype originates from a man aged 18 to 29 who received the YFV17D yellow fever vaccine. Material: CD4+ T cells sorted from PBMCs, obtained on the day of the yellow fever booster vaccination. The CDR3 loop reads CASSQEFRLEAFF. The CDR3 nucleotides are TGCGCCAGCAGCCAAGAATTTAGGTTAGAAGCTTTCTTT.